This T cell receptor beta chain appears in the sequencing data of a study of T cells in Graves' hyperthyroidism and ophthalmopathy. The CDR3 is 17 residues long. The trim removed 3 bases at V and 7 bases at J, leaving 13 bases unmatched. Ten or more counts support this clonotype. RNA transcripts gave rise to amplified TCR beta CDR3 regions. A set of HTBI primers served as the primers for a first-round RT-PCR of the TCR CDR3. TCRdb reprocessed the multiplex PCR reads with MiXCR, giving one entry per CDR3 protein. The sample has about 160,000 distinct CDR3 sequences, 9.4% seen once. The study collected blood at first hyperthyroidism diagnosis, before any ophthalmopathy symptoms arose.

The chain joins TRBV12-3 or TRBV12-4 to TRBJ1-3; 9 nucleotides agree with TRBD1. Material: blood. The TCR sequence derives from a woman between 18 and 29 years old with Graves' hyperthyroidism that later progressed to Graves' ophthalmopathy. CDR3 amino acids: CASSFGTGSYLWNTIYF. The CDR3 coding sequence is TGTGCCAGCAGTTTCGGGACAGGGTCATATCTGTGGAACACCATATATTTT.